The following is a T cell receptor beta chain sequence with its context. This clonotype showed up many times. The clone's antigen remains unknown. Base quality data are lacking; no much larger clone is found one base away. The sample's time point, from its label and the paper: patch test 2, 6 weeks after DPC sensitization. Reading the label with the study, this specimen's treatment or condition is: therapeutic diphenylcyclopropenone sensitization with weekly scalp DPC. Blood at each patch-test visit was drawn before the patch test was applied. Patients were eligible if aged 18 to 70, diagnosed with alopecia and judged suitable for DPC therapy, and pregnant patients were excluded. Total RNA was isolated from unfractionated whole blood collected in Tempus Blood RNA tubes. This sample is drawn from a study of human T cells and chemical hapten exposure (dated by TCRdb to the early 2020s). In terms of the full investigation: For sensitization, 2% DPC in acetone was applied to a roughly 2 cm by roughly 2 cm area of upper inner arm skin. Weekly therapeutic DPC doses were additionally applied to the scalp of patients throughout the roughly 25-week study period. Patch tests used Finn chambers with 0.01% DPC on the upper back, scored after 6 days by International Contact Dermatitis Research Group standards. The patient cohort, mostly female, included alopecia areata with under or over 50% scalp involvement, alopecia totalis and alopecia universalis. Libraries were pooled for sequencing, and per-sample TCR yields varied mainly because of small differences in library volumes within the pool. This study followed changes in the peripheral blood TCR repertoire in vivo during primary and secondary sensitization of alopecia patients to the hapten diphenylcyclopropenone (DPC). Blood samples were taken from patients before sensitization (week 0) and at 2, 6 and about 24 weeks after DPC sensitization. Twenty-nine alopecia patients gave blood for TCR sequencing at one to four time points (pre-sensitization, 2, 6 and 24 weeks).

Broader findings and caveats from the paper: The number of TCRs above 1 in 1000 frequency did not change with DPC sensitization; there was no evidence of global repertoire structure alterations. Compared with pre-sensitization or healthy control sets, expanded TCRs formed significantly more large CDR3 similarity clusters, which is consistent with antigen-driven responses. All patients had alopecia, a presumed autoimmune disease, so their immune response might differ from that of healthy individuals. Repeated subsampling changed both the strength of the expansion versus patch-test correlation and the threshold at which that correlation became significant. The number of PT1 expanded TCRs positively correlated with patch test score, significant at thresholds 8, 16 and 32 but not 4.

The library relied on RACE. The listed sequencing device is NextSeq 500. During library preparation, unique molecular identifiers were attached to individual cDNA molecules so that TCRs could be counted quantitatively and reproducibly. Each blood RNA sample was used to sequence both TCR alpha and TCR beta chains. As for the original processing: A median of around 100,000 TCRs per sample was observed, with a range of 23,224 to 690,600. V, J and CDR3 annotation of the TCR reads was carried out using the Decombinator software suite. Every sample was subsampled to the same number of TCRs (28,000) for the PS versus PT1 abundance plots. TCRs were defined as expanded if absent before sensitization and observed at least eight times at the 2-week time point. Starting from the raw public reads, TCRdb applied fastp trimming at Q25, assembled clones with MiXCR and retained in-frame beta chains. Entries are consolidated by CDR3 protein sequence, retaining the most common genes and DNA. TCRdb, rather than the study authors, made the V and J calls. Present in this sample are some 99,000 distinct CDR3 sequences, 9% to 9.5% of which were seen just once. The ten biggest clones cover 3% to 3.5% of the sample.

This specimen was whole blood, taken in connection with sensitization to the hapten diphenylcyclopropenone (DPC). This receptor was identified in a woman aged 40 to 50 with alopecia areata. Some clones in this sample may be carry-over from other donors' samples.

The CDR3 protein sequence reads: CASRSDVAYYNEQFF. At the DNA level, the sequence is TGTGCCAGCAGATCCGACGTAGCCTACTACAATGAGCAGTTCTTC. This receptor chain uses TRBV5-4 and TRBJ2-1; the D gene is unclear. The CDR3, from cysteine to phenylalanine, totals 15 residues. The kept DNA is CDR3 alone, 45 bases in frame from the first base. In the germline V gene (reference sequence), CDR1 corresponds to SGHNT and CDR2 to YYREEE. A distance of 15 bases separates the germline ends of V and J, which lose 5 bases and 3 bases respectively. The full variable domain, completed from the reference TRBV5-4 and TRBJ2-1 proteins outside the CDR3, reads ETGVTQSPTHLIKTRGQQVTLRCSSQSGHNTVSWYQQALGQGPQFIFQYYREEENGRGNFPPRFSGLQFPNYSSELNVNALELDDSALYLCASRSDVAYYNEQFFGPGTRLTVL.